This TCR beta chain was sequenced during a study of T cell responses to AZD1222 COVID-19 vaccine. Study observations and caveats: Dominant CD4 TCR responses targeted spike regions 160-218 and 743-854. Only 5 or 6 AZD1222 recipients were seropositive at baseline. Clonal diversity was possibly underestimated; the donors were predominantly white British and more often female. Epitopes outside B.1.351 and B.1.1.7 mutated regions reportedly drew nearly half of spike TCRs.

This clone has only a few counts. Its antigen is as yet unknown. Profiled with immunoSEQ multiplex PCR; TCRdb holds only in-frame clones, not every one. The top ten hold 4% to 4.5% of the sample, which has around 130,000 clones, 80% to 95% seen once. In germline, CDR1 is MDHEN, CDR2 SYDVKM. The CDR3 spans 16 residues. Trimming pared 5 bases from V and 7 bases from J, leaving 23 bases between. Material: peripheral blood, obtained 28 days after the second dose of the MenACWY control vaccine. The receptor was isolated from an adult who received the MenACWY meningococcal vaccine as a control. The V gene is TRBV28, the J gene TRBJ1-2, with D tentatively TRBD1 (5 bases). The CDR3 DNA reads TGTGCCAGCAGTGGGGGGAGGGTTTTCCTATTAGGTGGCTACACCTTC. This translates into CASSGGRVFLLGGYTF.